This TCR beta chain was obtained from a study of cytomegalovirus exposure and HLA in healthy donors. Study at large: Of approximately 400 genotyped donors, about 80% clustered with self-reported Caucasian donors. Study conclusions and caveats: Later analysis showed most CMV-associated TCR beta chains appearing HLA-restricted. What a later analysis reportedly showed was that an Asian-associated ancestry cluster had fewer N-insertions than the approximately 700-donor mean. A later analysis showed that HLA-associated TCR beta chains had undergone more clonal expansion than equally common others.

A multiplex PCR was run with 60 Vbeta primers and 13 Jbeta primers. Libraries were prepared by immunoSEQ multiplex PCR; TCRdb keeps only in-frame clonotypes and omits some of them. The table has 150,000 to 200,000 clones, roughly 85% seen once. This clone came up once. The antigen is unknown. The CDR3 extends over 14 amino acids. V shed 4 bases and J shed 5 bases, with 16 bases lying between them. From germline, CDR1 is SGHRS and CDR2 YFSETQ. Specimen: PBMCs. The sequence was obtained from a man younger than 35 in good health and CMV-seropositive. The chain employs TRBV5-1 and TRBJ2-7; possible D gene TRBD1, 6 bases. The DNA for the CDR3 is TGCGCCAGCAGCCTCCGGGACACAACTGACGAGCAGTACTTC. Its translation is CASSLRDTTDEQYF.